This note documents a single TCR beta chain sequence. This specimen comes from a study of Ad26.COV2.S vaccination and SARS-CoV-2 variants. Specified treatment: some 20 received Ad26.COV2.S at low or high dose, single or two shots; roughly 5 received placebo; per-sample allocation not given. Sampling was done on day 63 after the first vaccine or placebo injection. Vaccination employed an Ad26 vector expressing the Wuhan-strain SARS-CoV-2 spike. Germline V gene sequence: CDR1 LGHDT, CDR2 YNNKEL (reference sequence). Trimming took off 0 bases at V and 0 bases at J, with 12 bases between the two ends. The CDR3 spans 17 residues. The protocol was immunoSEQ multiplex PCR, while the TCRdb copy is restricted to in-frame clones and leaves out a portion. The table shows nearly 400,000 clones, with about 91% occurring only once.

The rearrangement links TRBV3-1 (or the pseudogene TRBV3-2) to TRBJ1-3; D might be TRBD1 (5 bases). This receptor was identified in a person aged 18-65 years who received the Ad26.COV2.S COVID-19 vaccine or a placebo. Sample: peripheral blood, taken in a trial of Ad26.COV2.S vaccine versus placebo. The CDR3 reads CASSQDRGFSSGNTIYF. The CDR3 region has the DNA TGTGCCAGCAGCCAAGATAGGGGCTTTAGCTCTGGAAACACCATATATTTT.